Listed below are T cell receptor beta chains from one sample, sequenced in a study of radiation and T cells in renal cell carcinoma. Generated by immunoSEQ multiplex PCR, the TCRdb table keeps only in-frame clones and is missing some. The table shows 120,000 or so clones, with about 81% occurring only once. Specimen: blood, collected from a patient whose treatment included radiotherapy and nephrectomy. These receptors all stem from a man aged 50-59 years with renal cell carcinoma. Both conserved end residues are part of each CDR3. A D gene is named only where the DNA matches it firmly. Where a row states a size, it is once, few, many or the class of an expanded clone; other rows omit it.

D: .; V: TRBV27; size: .; J: TRBJ1-2; CDR3: CASSFSSESRGYTF; DNA: TGTGCCAGCAGTTTCTCAAGTGAGAGCAGAGGCTACACCTTC
D: .; V: TRBV6-1; size: once; J: TRBJ2-2; CDR3: CATDPGQFTGELFF; DNA: TGTGCCACCGACCCAGGACAATTCACCGGGGAGCTGTTTTTT
D: TRBD2; V: TRBV5-4; size: .; J: TRBJ2-7; CDR3: CASSLGLAGPYEQYF; DNA: TGTGCCAGCAGCTTGGGACTAGCGGGGCCCTACGAGCAGTACTTC
D: TRBD2; V: TRBV2; size: .; J: TRBJ2-7; CDR3: CASSDTSGGNYEQYF; DNA: TGTGCCAGCAGCGATACTAGCGGGGGGAACTACGAGCAGTACTTC
D: TRBD1; V: TRBV2; size: .; J: TRBJ2-7; CDR3: CASSRQGPSYEQYF; DNA: TGTGCCAGCAGTAGACAGGGCCCCTCCTACGAGCAGTACTTC
D: TRBD1; V: TRBV2; size: .; J: TRBJ1-6; CDR3: CASNSDRARNSPLHF; DNA: TGTGCCAGCAACTCGGACAGGGCCCGTAATTCACCCCTCCACTTT
D: .; V: TRBV28; size: .; J: TRBJ1-1; CDR3: CASSPAAANTEAFF; DNA: TGTGCCAGCAGCCCCGCGGCGGCGAACACTGAAGCTTTCTTT
D: .; V: TRBV6-4; size: .; J: TRBJ2-1; CDR3: CASSENRRPNEQFF; DNA: TGTGCCAGCAGTGAAAATAGGAGGCCTAATGAGCAGTTCTTC
D: TRBD2; V: TRBV9; size: .; J: TRBJ2-3; CDR3: CASSPGLAGLPISPTDTQYF; DNA: TGTGCCAGCAGCCCAGGACTAGCGGGACTTCCAATAAGCCCCACAGATACGCAGTATTTT
D: .; V: TRBV7-2; size: few; J: TRBJ2-3; CDR3: CASSYRDSDTQYF; DNA: TGTGCCAGCAGCTACCGGGACTCAGATACGCAGTATTTT